Following are 24 T cell receptor beta chains from one sample sequenced in a study of blood T cell repertoires in COVID-19. Profiling relied on immunoSEQ multiplex PCR, and the TCRdb table lists in-frame clones only, not all of them. This sample has some 150,000 clones, with 70% to 90% found just once. The sequenced material came from peripheral blood. The origin of the receptors is a woman aged 55-70 years with COVID-19, enrolled during active disease.

The CDR3 nucleotides read TGCAGCGTTGGGGGGACAGGAGACTCCTACGAGCAGTACTTC. Translated: CSVGGTGDSYEQYF. The J gene is TRBJ2-7, the V gene TRBV29-1; 8 bases match TRBD1. Germline V CDR1 and CDR2: SQVTM, ANQGSEA. J lost 0 bases, V lost 4 bases, and 5 bases had no gene match. The CDR3 has 14 amino acids.

The table lists this clone with a count of one. This rearrangement joins TRBV9 to TRBJ2-7; 9 nucleotides match TRBD2. J lost 6 bases, V lost 4 bases, and 11 bases had no gene match. The CDR3 spans 15 residues. The germline gives CDR1 SGDLS, CDR2 YYNGEE. The CDR3 bases are TGTGCCAGCAGCCCAAGCCTTAGCGGGGGCCCCGAGCAGTACTTC. Protein sequence: CASSPSLSGGPEQYF.

J is TRBJ1-4 and V is TRBV5-8, with 7 nucleotides matching TRBD1. J was trimmed by 4 bases and V by 4 bases; bases with no gene match: 4. The CDR3 has 14 amino acids. The V gene's germline CDR1 is SGHTS and CDR2 YDEGEE. The CDR3 spells CASSPGTVNEKLFF. In DNA form, the CDR3 reads TGTGCCAGCAGCCCAGGGACAGTTAATGAAAAACTGTTTTTT.

The chain is built from TRBV19 and TRBJ1-2; D possibly corresponds to TRBD1 (6 bases). Germline CDR1 reads LNHDA; CDR2 reads SQIVND (reference sequence). This CDR3 has 15 amino acids. V lost 1 base and J lost 4, with 13 bases in between. The CDR3: CASSIGPRGTYGYTF. Here the CDR3 DNA reads TGTGCCAGTAGTATAGGTCCCAGGGGTACCTATGGCTACACCTTC.

The chain combines TRBV6-5 with TRBJ2-1, with D possibly being TRBD1 (6 bases). The germline CDR1 and CDR2 sequences are MNHEY and SVGAGI. The CDR3 has 16 residues. V lost 4 bases and J lost 6, with 19 bases in between. CDR3 residues: CASSSPRSRGSNEQFF. CDR3 nucleotides: TGTGCCAGCAGTTCCCCACGATCGAGGGGGTCCAATGAGCAGTTCTTC.

The gene calls are TRBV6-1 and TRBJ1-1, with 10 bases identical to TRBD1. V gave up 3 bases and J gave up 6 bases; unmatched junction bases: 4. The germline V gene has CDR1 MNHNS and CDR2 SASEGT. The CDR3 has 14 residues. The CDR3 DNA reads TGTGCCAGCAGTGACCTGGACAGGGGGGCTGAAGCTTTCTTT. Translating gives CASSDLDRGAEAFF.

CDR3: CASSPRQDYGYTF. The DNA of the CDR3 is TGTGCCAGCAGCCCCAGACAGGACTATGGCTACACCTTC. This sequence joins TRBV9 and TRBJ1-2, with a possible D match to TRBD1 (6 bases). CDR3 size: 13 residues. CDR1 and CDR2 from the germline V gene are SGDLS and YYNGEE. V lost 4 bases and J 3 bases, leaving 10 bases between the germline ends.

In this sample, this clone turned up once. The chain has TRBV7-8 and TRBJ1-6; D gene unclear. This CDR3 has 15 amino acids. The germline V gene has CDR1 SGHVS and CDR2 FQNEAQ. The germline V and J ends were trimmed by 5 bases and 2 bases, with 10 bases remaining between them. CDR3 in amino acids: CASSVAEAYNSPLHF. For the CDR3, the DNA is TGTGCCAGCAGCGTCGCGGAGGCCTATAATTCACCCCTCCACTTT. The whole variable domain, remainder taken from reference TRBV7-8 and TRBJ1-6, is GAGVSQSPRYKVAKRGQDVALRCDPISGHVSLFWYQQALGQGPEFLTYFQNEAQLDKSGLPSDRFFAERPEGSVSTLKIQRTQQEDSAVYLCASSVAEAYNSPLHFGNGTRLTVT.

The chain combines TRBV10-1 with TRBJ2-3; 9 nucleotides line up with TRBD2. The germline CDR1 and CDR2 sequences are WNHNN and SYGVQD (reference sequence). This CDR3 spans 16 amino acids. The V segment lost 3 bases and the J segment 0 bases; nucleotides outside the gene matches: 4. CDR3 region: CASSDIAGDSTDTQYF. In DNA, the CDR3 is TGCGCCAGCAGTGACATAGCGGGGGACAGCACAGATACGCAGTATTTT.

The chain links TRBV20-1 to TRBJ2-2, with D perhaps TRBD2 (5 bases). The ends were cut back, 5 bases at V and 4 bases at J, with 14 bases in the middle. The CDR3 loop spans 14 amino acids. CDR1 is DFQATT and CDR2 is SNEGSKA in the germline V gene (reference sequence). This CDR3 is CSARGETATGELFF. CDR3 DNA: TGCAGTGCTCGTGGGGAGACGGCCACCGGGGAGCTGTTTTTT.

This clone came up once. The chain joins TRBV7-3 to TRBJ2-3; D ambiguous. Trimming stripped 2 bases from V and 3 bases from J, with 6 bases between. The germline V gene encodes CDR1 SGHTA and CDR2 FQGTGA. CDR3 length: 13 residues. CDR3 coding DNA: TGTGCCAGCAGCTTACAGGTGACAGATACGCAGTATTTT. It codes for CASSLQVTDTQYF.

The chain carries TRBV4-2 and TRBJ2-5, with 11 bases identical to TRBD2. The trim removed 4 bases at V and 9 bases at J, leaving 22 bases unmatched. Germline V gene sequence: CDR1 LGHNA, CDR2 YNFKEQ. The CDR3 totals 19 residues. DNA for the CDR3: TGTGCCAGCAGCCCTTGGACTAGCGGGCAAATCCCGGGGCTTGAGGCCCAGTACTTC. Protein: CASSPWTSGQIPGLEAQYF.

The V gene is TRBV5-4, the J gene TRBJ1-2; possible D gene TRBD1, 5 bases. Germline V lookup: CDR1 SGHNT, CDR2 YYREEE (reference sequence). Trimming stripped 6 bases from V and 4 bases from J, with 28 bases between. This CDR3 is 18 amino acids long. The CDR3 region has the DNA TGTGCCAGCACTTCGGATCGGACAATCGGTACCTCCCTCTATGGCTACACCTTC. Translating gives CASTSDRTIGTSLYGYTF.

CDR3 DNA sequence: TGTGCCAGCAGCTTAGCGGACAGGGCCCTGGGTAGATCCCAGCATTTT. It yields the protein CASSLADRALGRSQHF. V usage is TRBV7-8 and J usage is TRBJ1-5; TRBD1 matches 8 bases. V lost 0 bases and J lost 11; bases outside the gene matches: 12. Per germline, CDR1 SGHVS and CDR2 FQNEAQ. This CDR3 is built from 16 residues.

The J gene is TRBJ2-7, the V gene TRBV30, with D possibly matching TRBD2 (5 bases). The CDR3 totals 13 residues. V gave up 5 bases and J gave up 3 bases, with 14 bases separating them. CDR1 is GTSNPN and CDR2 is SVGIG in the germline V gene (reference sequence). DNA of the CDR3: TGTGCCTGGGAGGGTGAAGGACTCTACGAGCAGTACTTC. The encoded protein is CAWEGEGLYEQYF.

In this sample, this clone turned up once. The chain has TRBV4-1 and TRBJ2-5; 8 bases align to TRBD2. The germline V gene encodes CDR1 MGHRA and CDR2 YSYEKL. This CDR3 is built from 18 residues. With V trimmed by 6 bases and J by 1 base, 16 bases remained unmatched. CDR3 DNA: TGCGCCAGCAGTCACGGGACTAGTAACGTAAAGGTCCAAGAGACCCAGTACTTC. Its protein product is CASSHGTSNVKVQETQYF.

The chain is built from TRBV11-2 and TRBJ1-1; D remains ambiguous. CDR1 is SGHAT and CDR2 is FQNNGV in the germline V gene. V lost 5 bases, J lost 1 base, and 11 bases lay in between. This CDR3 is 14 amino acids long. The CDR3 sequence is CASSPGRWNTEAFF. Written as DNA, the CDR3 is TGTGCCAGCAGCCCGGGGAGGTGGAACACTGAAGCTTTCTTT. The complete variable domain, with remaining parts taken from reference TRBV11-2 and TRBJ1-1, reads EAGVAQSPRYKIIEKRQSVAFWCNPISGHATLYWYQQILGQGPKLLIQFQNNGVVDDSQLPKDRFSAERLKGVDSTLKIQPAKLEDSAVYLCASSPGRWNTEAFFGQGTRLTVV.

The CDR3 loop is CASSQDIRSGGAKETQYF. CDR3 nucleotide sequence: TGCGCCAGCAGCCAAGATATTCGTAGCGGGGGGGCCAAAGAGACCCAGTACTTC. V gene TRBV4-1 combines with J gene TRBJ2-5, with 11 bases aligning to TRBD2. Germline assignment: CDR1 MGHRA and CDR2 YSYEKL. This CDR3 is built from 18 residues. V was pared by 0 bases and J by 3 bases, with 9 bases of the junction left unmatched.

V usage is TRBV14 and J usage is TRBJ1-1, with 7 bases identical to TRBD1. With 8 bases clipped from V and 1 base from J, the junction kept 4 bases outside the gene matches. CDR3 length equals 13 residues. The germline CDR1 and CDR2 sequences are SGHDN and FVKESK. CDR3 region: CASLRQGNTEAFF. CDR3 DNA: TGTGCCAGCTTACGACAGGGGAACACTGAAGCTTTCTTT. Full variable domain (remainder filled in from reference TRBV14 and TRBJ1-1): EAGVTQFPSHSVIEKGQTVTLRCDPISGHDNLYWYRRVMGKEIKFLLHFVKESKQDESGMPNNRFLAERTGGTYSTLKVQPAELEDSGVYFCASLRQGNTEAFFGQGTRLTVV.

CDR3 sequence (DNA): TGTGCCAGCAGCCCCCCGGGGACAGGGCTAACCTACGAGCAGTACTTC. This translates into CASSPPGTGLTYEQYF. The chain combines TRBV7-9 with TRBJ2-7; 9 nucleotides line up with TRBD1. The V gene end was trimmed by 5 bases and the J gene end by 2 bases; junction bases not matched to a gene: 10. The CDR3 extends over 16 amino acids. CDR1 is SEHNR, CDR2 FQNEAQ, per germline (reference sequence).

The rearrangement links TRBV21-1 to TRBJ1-2; no DNA check was done on the table's D call, TRBD1. TRBV21-1 constitutes a pseudogene. This CDR3 comprises 17 residues. CDR3 loop: CASSFPQEQGADYGYTF. Written as DNA, the CDR3 is TGTGCCAGCAGCTTCCCCCAGGAGCAGGGGGCGGACTATGGCTACACCTTC.

The chain uses TRBV7-9 and TRBJ2-2, with 8 positions matching TRBD2. The germline CDR1 and CDR2 sequences are SEHNR and FQNEAQ (reference sequence). J lost 1 base, V lost 8 bases, and 6 bases had no gene match. There are 15 residues in the CDR3. The CDR3 spells CASVSGGLNTGELFF. CDR3 sequence (DNA): TGTGCCAGCGTAAGCGGGGGATTGAACACCGGGGAGCTGTTTTTT.

The V and J genes are TRBV2 and TRBJ2-5; 7 nucleotides align to TRBD2. The CDR3 length is 15 residues. In germline, CDR1 is SNHLY, CDR2 FYNNEI. V trimming: 5 bases; J trimming: 0 bases; junction bases outside the gene matches: 6. The CDR3 DNA follows: TGTGCCAGCAGTCTCTCGCGGGGGAACCAAGAGACCCAGTACTTC. Its protein is CASSLSRGNQETQYF.

The chain recombines TRBV4-1 with TRBJ1-2; D unclear. V was pared by 0 bases and J by 8 bases, with 13 bases between. Germline V gives CDR1 MGHRA, CDR2 YSYEKL. The CDR3 spans 14 residues. CDR3: CASSQDEARKGYTF. CDR3 coding DNA: TGCGCCAGCAGCCAAGACGAGGCCCGTAAAGGCTACACCTTC.